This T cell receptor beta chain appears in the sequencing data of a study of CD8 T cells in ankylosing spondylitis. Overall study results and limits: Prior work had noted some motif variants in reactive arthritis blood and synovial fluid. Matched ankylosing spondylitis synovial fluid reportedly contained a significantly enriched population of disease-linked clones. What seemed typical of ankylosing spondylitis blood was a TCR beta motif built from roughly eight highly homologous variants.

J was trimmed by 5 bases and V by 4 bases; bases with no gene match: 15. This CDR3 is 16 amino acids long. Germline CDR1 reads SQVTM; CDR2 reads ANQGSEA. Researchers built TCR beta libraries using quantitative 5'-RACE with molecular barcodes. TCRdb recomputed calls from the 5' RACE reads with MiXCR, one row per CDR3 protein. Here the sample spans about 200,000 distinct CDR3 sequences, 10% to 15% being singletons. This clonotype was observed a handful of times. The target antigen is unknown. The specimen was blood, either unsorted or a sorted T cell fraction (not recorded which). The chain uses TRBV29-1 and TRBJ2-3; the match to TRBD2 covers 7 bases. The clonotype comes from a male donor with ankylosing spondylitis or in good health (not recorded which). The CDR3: CSVAGKSGAVGDTQYF. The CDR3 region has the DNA TGCAGCGTTGCAGGGAAGAGCGGGGCGGTTGGAGATACGCAGTATTTT.